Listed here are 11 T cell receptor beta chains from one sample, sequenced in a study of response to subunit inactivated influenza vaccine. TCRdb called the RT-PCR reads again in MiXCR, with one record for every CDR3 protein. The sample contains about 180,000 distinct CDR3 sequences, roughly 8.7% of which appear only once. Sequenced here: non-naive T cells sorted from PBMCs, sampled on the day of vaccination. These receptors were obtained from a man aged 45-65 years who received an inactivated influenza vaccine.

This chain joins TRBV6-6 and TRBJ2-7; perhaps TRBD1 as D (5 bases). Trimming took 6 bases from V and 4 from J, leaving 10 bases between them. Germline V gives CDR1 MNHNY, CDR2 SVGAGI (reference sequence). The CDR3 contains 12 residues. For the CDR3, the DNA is TGTGCCAGCAGCAGGGTTAAATACGAGCAGTACTTC. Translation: CASSRVKYEQYF.

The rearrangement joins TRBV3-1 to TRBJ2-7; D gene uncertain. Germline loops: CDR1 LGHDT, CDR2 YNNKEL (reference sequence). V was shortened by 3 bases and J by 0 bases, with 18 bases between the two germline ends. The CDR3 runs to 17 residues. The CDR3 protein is CASSHAKGLSFSYEQYF. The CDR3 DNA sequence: TGTGCCAGCAGCCATGCAAAAGGGTTATCCTTCTCCTACGAGCAGTACTTC.

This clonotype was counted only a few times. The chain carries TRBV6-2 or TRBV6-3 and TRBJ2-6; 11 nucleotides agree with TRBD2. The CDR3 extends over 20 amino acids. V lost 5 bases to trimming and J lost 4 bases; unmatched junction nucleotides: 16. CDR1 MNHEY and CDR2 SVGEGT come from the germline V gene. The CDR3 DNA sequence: TGTGCCAGCAGTACCCTACCAAATAGCGGGAGGGCCCTCGGGGCCAACGTCCTGACTTTC. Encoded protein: CASSTLPNSGRALGANVLTF.

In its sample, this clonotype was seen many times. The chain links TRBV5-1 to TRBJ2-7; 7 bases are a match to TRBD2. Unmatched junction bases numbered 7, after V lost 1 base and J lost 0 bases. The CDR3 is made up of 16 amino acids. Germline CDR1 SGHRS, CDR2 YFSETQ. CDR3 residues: CASSLWASGSSYEQYF. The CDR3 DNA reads TGCGCCAGCAGCTTGTGGGCTAGCGGTAGCTCCTACGAGCAGTACTTC.

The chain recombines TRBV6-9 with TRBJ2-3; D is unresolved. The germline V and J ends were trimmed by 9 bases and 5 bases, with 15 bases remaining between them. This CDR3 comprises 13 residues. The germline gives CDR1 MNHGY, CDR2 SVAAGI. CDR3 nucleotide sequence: TGTGCCAGTCGCTATTGCGCGGAAGATACGCAGTATTTT. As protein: CASRYCAEDTQYF.

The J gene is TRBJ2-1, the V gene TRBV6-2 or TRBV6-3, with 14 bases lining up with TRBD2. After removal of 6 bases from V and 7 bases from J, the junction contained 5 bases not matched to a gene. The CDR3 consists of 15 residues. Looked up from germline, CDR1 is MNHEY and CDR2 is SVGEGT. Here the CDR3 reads CASSARTSGGNEQFF. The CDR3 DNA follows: TGTGCCAGCAGCGCAAGGACTAGCGGGGGGAATGAGCAGTTCTTC.

This chain's CDR3 is CASRSVEPLTGELFF. DNA of the CDR3: TGTGCCAGCAGGTCCGTTGAGCCATTGACCGGGGAGCTGTTTTTT. This chain joins TRBV3-1 and TRBJ2-2; D remains unclear. The germline V gene encodes CDR1 LGHDT and CDR2 YNNKEL (reference sequence). The CDR3 runs to 15 residues. V lost 6 bases, J lost 5 bases, and 16 bases lay in between.

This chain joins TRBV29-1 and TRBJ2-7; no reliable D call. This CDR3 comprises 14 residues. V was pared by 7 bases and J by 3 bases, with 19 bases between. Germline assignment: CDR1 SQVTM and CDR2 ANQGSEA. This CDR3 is CSAKIGNRIYEQYF. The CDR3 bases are TGCAGCGCCAAAATAGGGAACAGAATCTACGAGCAGTACTTC.

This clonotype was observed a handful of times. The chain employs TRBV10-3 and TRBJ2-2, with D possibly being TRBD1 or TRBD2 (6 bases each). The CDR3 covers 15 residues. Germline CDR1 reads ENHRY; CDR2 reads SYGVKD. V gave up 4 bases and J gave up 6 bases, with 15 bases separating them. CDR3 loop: CAISGEAPGAGELFF. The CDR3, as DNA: TGTGCCATCAGTGGGGAGGCCCCAGGGGCCGGGGAGCTGTTTTTT.

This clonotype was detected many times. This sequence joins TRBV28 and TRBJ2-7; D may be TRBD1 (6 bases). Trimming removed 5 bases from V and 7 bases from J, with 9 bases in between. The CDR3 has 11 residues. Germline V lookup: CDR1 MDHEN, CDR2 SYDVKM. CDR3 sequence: CASSRTAEQYF. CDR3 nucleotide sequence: TGTGCCAGCAGTAGGACAGCAGAGCAGTACTTC. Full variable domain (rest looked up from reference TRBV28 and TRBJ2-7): DVKVTQSSRYLVKRTGEKVFLECVQDMDHENMFWYRQDPGLGLRLIYFSYDVKMKEKGDIPEGYSVSREKKERFSLILESASTNQTSMYLCASSRTAEQYFGPGTRLTVT.

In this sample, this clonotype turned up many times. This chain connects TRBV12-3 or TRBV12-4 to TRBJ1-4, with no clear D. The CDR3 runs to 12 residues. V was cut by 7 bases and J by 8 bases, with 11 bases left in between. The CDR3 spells CASTPYWEKLFF. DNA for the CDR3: TGTGCCAGCACCCCATACTGGGAAAAACTGTTTTTT.